The T cell receptor (beta chain) under discussion was sequenced for a study of OX40 agonist ivuxolimab in advanced cancers. Overall study results and limits: The study found that CD8+ T cells averaged more expanded clones than CD4+.

The method was immunoSEQ multiplex PCR; TCRdb's version includes in-frame clones alone and lacks a portion of them. The sample records under 80,000 clones, 85% being singletons. Regarding this clone: The antigen is not known.

Trimming removed 0 bases from V and 6 bases from J; junction bases left unmatched: 11. This CDR3 contains 17 residues. Germline values: CDR1 SGDLS, CDR2 YYNGEE. This TCR came from an adult with an advanced solid tumor such as melanoma, head and neck, liver or kidney cancer. The chain employs TRBV9 and TRBJ2-2, with TRBD1 matching over 7 bases. The sample was CD4+ or CD8+ T cells sorted from blood, taken in a trial of the OX40 agonist ivuxolimab. The CDR3 DNA sequence: TGTGCCAGCAGCGTAGCGGGATCGGACAGGTTTCCCGGGGAGCTGTTTTTT. Protein: CASSVAGSDRFPGELFF.